The 25 T cell receptor beta chains below all came from one sample that was sequenced in a study of blood T cells in healthy people across ages. A second PCR, run for about 7 to 11 cycles, used a sample-barcoded 5' primer plus a J-beta primer mix. MiXCR, applied by TCRdb to the 5' RACE reads, yields one record per CDR3 protein. The top ten hold 20% to 25% of the sample, which has around 940,000 distinct CDR3 sequences, roughly 51% seen once. The sequencing sample was made of blood. The receptor set was obtained from a woman aged 55-69 years in good health.

Of note for this clonotype: A read error may account for a junction end that differs from germline. The genes are TRBV12-3 or TRBV12-4 and TRBJ2-5; 10 bases align to TRBD2. The J call may be wrong; the DNA end is better matched by TRBJ2-7. CDR3 size: 14 residues. The DNA of the CDR3 is TGTGCCAGCAGTCTAGCGGGAGAGTACTACGAGCAGTACTTC. The encoded protein is CASSLAGEYYEQYF.

The rearrangement uses TRBV5-1 and TRBJ2-5; unclear D gene. Germline CDR1 and CDR2: SGHRS and YFSETQ. The V end lost 6 bases, the J end lost 4 bases, and 16 bases lay between the germline ends. This CDR3 has 14 amino acids. The CDR3 nucleotides are TGCGCCAGCAATAAGGAACCTACGGCAGAGACCCAGTACTTC. This sequence encodes CASNKEPTAETQYF. The variable domain in full, completed from reference TRBV5-1 and TRBJ2-5, reads KAGVTQTPRYLIKTRGQQVTLSCSPISGHRSVSWYQQTPGQGLQFLFEYFSETQRNKGNFPGRFSGRQFSNSRSEMNVSTLELGDSALYLCASNKEPTAETQYFGPGTRLLVL.

This chain uses TRBV10-3 with TRBJ2-5; 12 positions match TRBD1. CDR3 length equals 16 residues. CDR1 is ENHRY, CDR2 SYGVKD, per germline. Trimming at V came to 4 bases and at J to 5 bases, leaving 8 bases not matched to a gene. The CDR3 bases are TGTGCCATCAGTGCCCCGGGACAGGGGGCGTGGGAGACCCAGTACTTC. Protein product: CAISAPGQGAWETQYF.

A word on this clonotype: One junction end disagrees with the germline gene, perhaps due to a read error. The rearrangement links TRBV12-3 or TRBV12-4 to TRBJ1-2, with a weak D call TRBD1 (5 bases). This CDR3 spans 13 amino acids. CDR3 residues: CASSQRGIRGCTF. Written as DNA, the CDR3 is TGTGCCAGCAGTCAGCGGGGGATTAGAGGCTGCACCTTC.

The V gene is TRBV20-1, the J gene TRBJ2-1, with D possibly being TRBD2 (6 bases). Trimming shortened V by 7 bases and J by 9 bases, and 16 bases separated the two germline ends. Germline V CDR1 and CDR2: DFQATT, SNEGSKA (reference sequence). The CDR3 covers 12 residues. CDR3 DNA: TGCAGTGTGCGGGGCGGGGCTGGTGAGCAGTTCTTC. Its protein is CSVRGGAGEQFF.

The chain recombines TRBV25-1 with TRBJ2-1; D unclear. Per the germline V gene, CDR1 is MGHDK and CDR2 is SYGVNS. The ends were cut back, 6 bases at V and 4 bases at J, with 13 bases in the middle. This CDR3 spans 14 amino acids. The CDR3 loop reads CASRQSTKYNEQFF. In DNA, the CDR3 is TGTGCCAGCAGGCAGAGCACAAAGTACAATGAGCAGTTCTTC.

About this clonotype itself: At one boundary the junction diverges from the germline segment, which might be a read error. The rearrangement joins TRBV15 to TRBJ1-2; D might be TRBD1 (5 bases). Germline V gives CDR1 LNHNV, CDR2 YYDKDF (reference sequence). The CDR3 consists of 16 residues. CDR3 sequence reads: CATSRVVTGANCGYTF. CDR3 DNA: TGTGCCACCAGCAGAGTCGTAACAGGCGCTAACTGTGGCTACACCTTC.

The V and J genes are TRBV11-1 and TRBJ2-1, with D hard to call. Germline CDR1 is SGHAT and CDR2 is FQDESV (reference sequence). The CDR3 sequence is 15 residues long. Trimming cost V 3 bases and J 7 bases, with 16 bases left between them. CDR3 protein: CASSLVGSPVNEQFF. The CDR3 region has the DNA TGTGCCAGCAGCTTGGTGGGGTCCCCGGTGAATGAGCAGTTCTTC.

This clonotype appeared a single time. The chain uses TRBV11-2 and TRBJ2-3; D remains ambiguous. Trimming cost V 2 bases and J 4 bases, with 16 bases left between them. The CDR3 is made up of 16 amino acids. From germline, CDR1 is SGHAT and CDR2 FQNNGV. CDR3 protein: CASSLMAVDGADTQYF. As DNA, the CDR3 is TGTGCCAGCAGCTTAATGGCAGTCGATGGGGCAGATACGCAGTATTTT.

The CDR3 reads CASTLAAETQYF. The CDR3 coding sequence is TGTGCCAGCACCCTAGCGGCAGAGACCCAGTACTTC. The V call is TRBV12-3 or TRBV12-4, the J call TRBJ2-5; the match to TRBD2 covers 7 bases. V lost 7 bases, J lost 4 bases, and 3 bases stayed unmatched. The CDR3 sequence is 12 residues long.

This clonotype was observed a handful of times. An end of the junction does not agree with germline; a read error may underlie this. The V gene is TRBV20-1, the J gene TRBJ2-1, with 9 bases identical to TRBD2. This CDR3 comprises 13 residues. Germline V gene lookup returns CDR1 DFQATT and CDR2 SNEGSKA (reference sequence). CDR3 coding DNA: TGCAGTGCTAGTGGGACTAGCTACAGTGAGCAGTTCTTC. Its translation: CSASGTSYSEQFF.

The V and J genes are TRBV10-1 and TRBJ2-3; 10 bases are a match to TRBD1. Germline lookup yields CDR1 WNHNN and CDR2 SYGVQD (reference sequence). This CDR3 region has 15 residues. The junction had 1 base not matched to a gene; V was cut back by 2 bases and J by 2 bases. The CDR3 DNA is TGCGCCAGCAGTGAGGGACAGGGGGTCACAGATACGCAGTATTTT. Protein sequence: CASSEGQGVTDTQYF.

The chain combines TRBV3-1 with TRBJ2-1, with 8 bases that match TRBD2. Germline CDR1 is LGHDT and CDR2 is YNNKEL (reference sequence). The CDR3 contains 15 residues. The V gene end was trimmed by 3 bases and the J gene end by 8 bases; junction bases not matched to a gene: 9. The CDR3 DNA reads as TGTGCCAGCAGCCAGGGGCAGCGGGAGAGCGATGAGCAGTTCTTC. It yields the protein CASSQGQRESDEQFF.

The genes are TRBV18 and TRBJ2-2; D not certain. Trimming removed 0 bases from V and 10 bases from J, with 9 bases in between. CDR3 length equals 13 residues. Germline assignment: CDR1 KGHSH and CDR2 LQKENI. The chain's CDR3 is CASSPPGLPELFF. The DNA of the CDR3 is TGTGCCAGCTCACCACCGGGTCTCCCGGAGCTGTTTTTT.

V gene TRBV19 combines with J gene TRBJ2-3; D is perhaps TRBD2 (6 bases). Germline CDR1 is LNHDA and CDR2 is SQIVND (reference sequence). V was trimmed by 2 bases and J by 2 bases, leaving 14 bases between them. CDR3 length: 16 amino acids. The CDR3 sequence: CASSIRVSGNTDTQYF. The CDR3 DNA reads as TGTGCCAGTAGTATACGGGTTAGCGGAAACACAGATACGCAGTATTTT. Filled out from reference TRBV19 and TRBJ2-3, the complete variable domain reads DGGITQSPKYLFRKEGQNVTLSCEQNLNHDAMYWYRQDPGQGLRLIYYSQIVNDFQKGDIAEGYSVSREKKESFPLTVTSAQKNPTAFYLCASSIRVSGNTDTQYFGPGTRLTVL.

This clonotype was found many times. This chain uses TRBV5-4 with TRBJ1-2; TRBD1 matches 7 bases. This CDR3 is built from 12 residues. V dropped 2 bases and J dropped 6; count of bases not matched to a gene: 1. Germline V gene data show CDR1 as SGHNT and CDR2 as YYREEE (reference sequence). The CDR3 DNA follows: TGTGCCAGCAGCTTAGGGACAGATGGCTACACCTTC. This gives the protein CASSLGTDGYTF.

A few counts support this clonotype. The chain couples TRBV29-1 to TRBJ2-1; the D is unclear. Trimming cost V 6 bases and J 15 bases, with 15 bases left between them. Per the germline V gene, CDR1 is SQVTM and CDR2 is ANQGSEA. This CDR3 region has 10 residues. The CDR3 is CSVDSARRFF. In nucleotides, the CDR3 is TGCAGCGTCGACTCCGCACGGCGGTTCTTC.

This clonotype came up a few times. The V and J genes are TRBV5-1 and TRBJ2-5; 8 positions agree with TRBD2. V gave up 5 bases and J gave up 5 bases; unmatched junction bases: 5. The CDR3 covers 13 residues. The germline CDR1 and CDR2 sequences are SGHRS and YFSETQ. The CDR3 reads CASSAGLEETQYF. CDR3 coding DNA: TGCGCCAGCAGTGCGGGACTAGAGGAGACCCAGTACTTC.

The chain couples TRBV10-3 to TRBJ2-7; 13 positions match TRBD2. In germline, CDR1 is ENHRY, CDR2 SYGVKD. The CDR3 covers 17 residues. With 6 bases clipped from V and 5 bases from J, the junction kept 13 bases outside the gene matches. The CDR3 is CAISSRTSGRGGHEQYF. CDR3 in DNA: TGTGCCATCAGCTCCCGGACTAGCGGGAGAGGGGGGCACGAGCAGTACTTC.

Here the CDR3 reads CASSHAGQISSYNEQFF. DNA for the CDR3: TGCGCCAGCAGCCATGCGGGACAGATTAGCTCCTACAATGAGCAGTTCTTC. The gene calls are TRBV4-1 and TRBJ2-1, with TRBD1 as a possible D gene (7 bases). The germline V and J ends were trimmed by 3 bases and 0 bases, with 15 bases remaining between them. CDR1 and CDR2 from the germline V gene are MGHRA and YSYEKL. The CDR3 is 17 amino acids.

This clonotype was seen more than once but under ten times. V gene TRBV27 combines with J gene TRBJ2-3; D gene unclear. Trimming shortened V by 1 base and J by 4 bases, and 12 bases separated the two germline ends. The V gene's germline CDR1 is MNHEY and CDR2 SMNVEV (reference sequence). This CDR3 contains 15 residues. CDR3 residues: CASSLFSGGADTQYF. The CDR3 DNA reads TGTGCCAGCAGTTTATTCTCAGGTGGCGCAGATACGCAGTATTTT.

This chain joins TRBV20-1 and TRBJ2-1; no reliable D call. CDR3 length: 10 residues. CDR1 and CDR2 from the germline V gene are DFQATT and SNEGSKA (reference sequence). The CDR3 DNA follows: TGCAGGGCTGGCTACAATGAGCAGTTCTTC. Its protein product is CRAGYNEQFF.

The chain combines TRBV12-3 or TRBV12-4 with TRBJ2-7, with TRBD1 matching over 12 bases. The J call is in doubt because the DNA end fits TRBJ2-1 better. This CDR3 contains 17 residues. CDR3: CASSLGMKGQGAGEQFF. The CDR3 DNA follows: TGTGCCAGCAGTTTGGGAATGAAGGGACAGGGGGCGGGTGAGCAGTTCTTC.

DNA of the CDR3: TGTGCCAGCAGAGTTGCTAGCGGGAGGGCAAGCGAGCAGTTCTTC. Translation: CASRVASGRASEQFF. The V call is TRBV7-2, the J call TRBJ2-1; 12 nucleotides match TRBD2. V lost 6 bases and J lost 10; bases outside the gene matches: 10. The CDR3 is made up of 15 amino acids. The germline V gene encodes CDR1 SGHTA and CDR2 FQGNSA.

V is TRBV20-1 and J is TRBJ2-1; D may be TRBD2 (5 bases). The closer fit of TRBJ2-7 to the DNA end suggests the J call may be wrong. This CDR3 contains 15 residues. The V gene's germline CDR1 is DFQATT and CDR2 SNEGSKA (reference sequence). The CDR3 spells CSAAPQQAGYNEQYF. CDR3 in DNA: TGCAGTGCTGCACCCCAGCAGGCGGGCTACAATGAGCAGTACTTC.